Below are 9 T cell receptor beta chains sequenced from a single sample in a study of beta chain features in type 1 diabetes (dated by TCRdb to about 2018). The receptor library was made with the immunoSEQ multiplex PCR assay. All of the isolated RNA was reverse transcribed with the High Capacity cDNA Reverse Transcription Kit, so expressed TCRB transcripts were sequenced. Imported from immuneACCESS, the table was reduced by TCRdb to in-frame sequences with V and J called. These copies leave out some clones; in studies compared against another copy, an unresolved V gene accounts for under half, and the cause of the remainder is not known. Present in this sample are about 700,000 clones, about an eighth of which were seen just once. Less than 0.025% of the sample is held by the ten biggest clonotypes. The antigens these receptors bind are not known. Findings and caveats that apply to the study as a whole: A moderate but significant shortening of TCRB CDR3 length was observed in type 1 diabetes patients in all four CD4+ subsets.

Sequences were obtained from naive CD4+ T cells from blood. This specimen's cell subset or site label, interpreted: true naive CD4+ T cells. These receptors were taken from a man between 18 and 35 years old with type 1 diabetes.

V usage is TRBV7-8 and J usage is TRBJ1-1; TRBD1 agrees at 7 bases. The V gene's germline CDR1 is SGHVS and CDR2 FQNEAQ. This CDR3 spans 14 amino acids. Unmatched junction bases numbered 9, after V lost 5 bases and J lost 6 bases. Here the CDR3 reads CASSTGTEGAEAFF. CDR3 sequence (DNA): TGTGCCAGCAGCACCGGGACAGAAGGGGCTGAAGCTTTCTTT.

This clone was observed many times. The V gene is TRBV14, the J gene TRBJ2-7; no clear D. Trimming pared 5 bases from V and 6 bases from J, leaving 14 bases between. CDR3 length equals 13 residues. Germline V gives CDR1 SGHDN, CDR2 FVKESK. CDR3 sequence reads: CASSGHLGSEQYF. In nucleotides, the CDR3 is TGTGCCAGCAGCGGGCATTTGGGGTCCGAGCAGTACTTC.

The genes are TRBV7-2 and TRBJ2-1, with D unresolved. The germline V and J ends were trimmed by 4 bases and 6 bases, with 13 bases remaining between them. The CDR3 consists of 14 residues. Looked up from germline, CDR1 is SGHTA and CDR2 is FQGNSA. The CDR3 reads CASSSRGPTNEQFF. The CDR3 DNA reads TGTGCCAGCAGCTCCCGCGGACCCACCAATGAGCAGTTCTTC.

The chain links TRBV30 to TRBJ2-2; perhaps TRBD1 as D (6 bases). The CDR3 is 14 residues long. Trimming pared 0 bases from V and 6 bases from J, leaving 11 bases between. Per germline, CDR1 GTSNPN and CDR2 SVGIG (reference sequence). This CDR3 is CAWSVTRGAGELFF. CDR3 DNA: TGTGCCTGGAGTGTAACCAGGGGCGCCGGGGAGCTGTTTTTT.

This rearrangement joins TRBV10-3 to TRBJ1-2; 8 bases line up with TRBD1. V dropped 2 bases and J dropped 4; count of bases not matched to a gene: 6. Germline values: CDR1 ENHRY, CDR2 SYGVKD. The CDR3 covers 15 residues. The CDR3 DNA follows: TGTGCCATCAGTGAGGGACAGGGTGAGGGCTATGGCTACACCTTC. The encoded protein is CAISEGQGEGYGYTF.

V usage is TRBV28 and J usage is TRBJ1-2; D possibly corresponds to TRBD1 (5 bases). Germline lookup yields CDR1 MDHEN and CDR2 SYDVKM. Trimming stripped 5 bases from V and 6 bases from J, with 7 bases between. The CDR3 totals 11 residues. CDR3 residues: CASSKGNGYTF. The CDR3 nucleotides read TGTGCCAGCAGTAAGGGGAATGGCTACACCTTC.

This chain connects TRBV9 to TRBJ1-6; perhaps TRBD1 as D (6 bases). Germline V gene sequence: CDR1 SGDLS, CDR2 YYNGEE. Trimming left V 0 bases short and J 13 bases short, with 17 bases between. This CDR3 is built from 15 residues. DNA of the CDR3: TGTGCCAGCAGCGTAGTGCCAGGGGCGACTTCGCCCCTCCACTTT. Protein product: CASSVVPGATSPLHF.

In DNA form, the CDR3 reads TGTGCCAGCAGGAAACGGGACACAGATACGCAGTATTTT. Its translation: CASRKRDTDTQYF. The chain uses TRBV6-5 and TRBJ2-3; perhaps TRBD2 as D (5 bases). Looked up from germline, CDR1 is MNHEY and CDR2 is SVGAGI. There are 13 residues in the CDR3. V was pared by 6 bases and J by 2 bases, with 9 bases between.

This clone was seen a few times. The chain couples TRBV30 to TRBJ1-6, with D maybe TRBD1 (5 bases). Germline V CDR1 and CDR2: GTSNPN, SVGIG (reference sequence). Trimming cost V 2 bases and J 5 bases, with 16 bases left between them. CDR3 size: 16 residues. CDR3 in amino acids: CAWSNGPGLDNSPLHF. The CDR3 nucleotides read TGTGCCTGGAGTAACGGACCAGGGTTGGATAATTCACCCCTCCACTTT.